The rows below give T cell receptor beta chains drawn from one sample of a study of T-cell reconstitution after alpha-beta-depleted transplantation in children. TCRdb used MiXCR to reprocess the PCR reads, holding one entry per CDR3 protein. The top ten clones hold over 3.5% of a sample with nearly 400,000 distinct CDR3 sequences, roughly 22% of them seen once. The material was PBMCs from the stem cell graft donor, obtained from the stem cell graft. The receptors shown here come from a human donor who donated a stem cell graft to a child with acute myeloid leukemia. CDR3s include the opening cysteine and the closing phenylalanine or tryptophan. The D gene is left open where the match is weak. Only some rows state a clone size, as once, few, many or a class for expanded clones.

clone_size j_call v_call d_call cdr3_nt cdr3_aa
. TRBJ2-3 TRBV20-1 . TGCAGTGCTAGCAGTGGCTTTGGAGATACGCAGTATTTT CSASSGFGDTQYF
medium-sized TRBJ2-1 TRBV20-1 TRBD2 TGCAGTGCTAGAGGACTAGCGGGAGACAATGAGCAGTTCTTC CSARGLAGDNEQFF
. TRBJ2-7 TRBV4-3 TRBD2 TGCGCCAGCAGCCAAGGAAGTAGCGGGAGTTCCTACGAGCAGTACTTC CASSQGSSGSSYEQYF
few TRBJ1-5 TRBV7-9 . TGTGCCAGCAGCAAGGACATAAATCAGCCCCAGCATTTT CASSKDINQPQHF
many TRBJ1-2 TRBV12-3/TRBV12-4 . TGTGCCAGCAGTTTAGGTCCCACCCTCGGCTACACCTTC CASSLGPTLGYTF
. TRBJ2-3 TRBV4-2 TRBD2 TGTGCCAGCAGCCAGGGGGGACTAGCGGGAGAAGATACGCAGTATTTT CASSQGGLAGEDTQYF
many TRBJ2-4 TRBV20-1 . TGCAGTGCTAGAGATCCCCCAGAAGCCAAAAACATTCAGTACTTC CSARDPPEAKNIQYF
few TRBJ1-2 TRBV4-3 . TGCGCCAGCAGCCAAGAAGAGACAGGCTATGGCTACACCTTC CASSQEETGYGYTF
few TRBJ2-1 TRBV25-1 TRBD2 TGTGCCAGCAGCTCCGACCCCGCTAGCGGCAAATACAATGAGCAGTTCTTC CASSSDPASGKYNEQFF
. TRBJ2-4 TRBV20-1 . TGCAGTGCTGGAGACAGTACTCTAGCCAAAAACATTCAGTACTTC CSAGDSTLAKNIQYF
. TRBJ2-7 TRBV28 . TGTGCCAGCAGTGATTCATCGTGGGCTGGGTACGAGCAGTACTTC CASSDSSWAGYEQYF
. TRBJ2-3 TRBV3-1 TRBD1 TGTGCCAGCAGCCCGGGACAGAGACGCACAGATACGCAGTATTTT CASSPGQRRTDTQYF
. TRBJ2-7 TRBV7-3 . TGTGCCAGCAGCTTAATGGTCGGGGATGGCTACGAGCAGTACTTC CASSLMVGDGYEQYF
. TRBJ1-2 TRBV7-2 TRBD1 TGTGCCAGCAGCTCACAAACAGGACAGGACTACACCTTC CASSSQTGQDYTF
few TRBJ2-5 TRBV5-1 . TGCGCCAGCAGCTTGTCGGGAGCAGATCAAGAGACCCAGTACTTC CASSLSGADQETQYF
few TRBJ2-3 TRBV7-8 TRBD2 TGTGCCAGCAGCTCGTTAGCGGGAGAAGGGACAGATACGCAGTATTTT CASSSLAGEGTDTQYF
many TRBJ2-7 TRBV5-1 TRBD2 TGCGCCAGCAGCTTGCAGCGGGAGAAGGTCGAGCAGTACTTC CASSLQREKVEQYF
. TRBJ2-3 TRBV5-1 TRBD2 TGCGCCAGCGGACTAGCGGGAGGCCTGGATACGCAGTATTTT CASGLAGGLDTQYF
. TRBJ1-6 TRBV28 TRBD1 TGTGCCAGCAGTAGGACAGGGATCGACTATAATTCACCCCTCCACTTT CASSRTGIDYNSPLHF
. TRBJ1-5 TRBV6-4 . TGTGCCAGCAGTGACCGGGGGGGCTACTGGTTTAGCAATCAGCCCCAGCATTTT CASSDRGGYWFSNQPQHF
few TRBJ2-3 TRBV7-9 . TGTGCCAGCAGCTTGGCAGACTGGGGTACGCAGTATTTT CASSLADWGTQYF
many TRBJ1-6 TRBV12-3/TRBV12-4 . TGTGCCAGCTCGGGACAACGGGAAAATTCACCCCTCCACTTT CASSGQRENSPLHF
. TRBJ2-7 TRBV4-1 . TGCGCCAGCAGCCAAGAAGGGGCCATGGAGCAGTACTTC CASSQEGAMEQYF
. TRBJ2-2 TRBV5-1 . TGCGCCAGCAGCTTGGACGCCGGAGTGGACACCGGGGAGCTGTTTTTT CASSLDAGVDTGELFF